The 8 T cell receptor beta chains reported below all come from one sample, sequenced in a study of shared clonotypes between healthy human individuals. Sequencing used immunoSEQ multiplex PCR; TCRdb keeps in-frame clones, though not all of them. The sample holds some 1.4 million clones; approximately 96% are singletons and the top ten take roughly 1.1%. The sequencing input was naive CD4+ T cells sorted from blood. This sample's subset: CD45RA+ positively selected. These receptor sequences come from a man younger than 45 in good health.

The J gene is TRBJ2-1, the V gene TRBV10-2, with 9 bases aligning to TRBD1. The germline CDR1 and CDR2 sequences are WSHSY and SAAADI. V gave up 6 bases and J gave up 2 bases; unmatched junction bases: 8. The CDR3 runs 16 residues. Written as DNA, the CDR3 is TGCGCCAGCAGATGGACAGGGGCCTACCCCTACAATGAGCAGTTCTTC. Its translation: CASRWTGAYPYNEQFF.

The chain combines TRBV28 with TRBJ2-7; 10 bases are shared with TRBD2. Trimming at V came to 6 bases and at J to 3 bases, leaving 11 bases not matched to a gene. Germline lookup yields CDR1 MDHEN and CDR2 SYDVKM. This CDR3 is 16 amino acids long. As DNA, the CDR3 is TGTGCCAGCAGCAATTTAGTACTAGCGGGAAACTACGAGCAGTACTTC. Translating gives CASSNLVLAGNYEQYF.

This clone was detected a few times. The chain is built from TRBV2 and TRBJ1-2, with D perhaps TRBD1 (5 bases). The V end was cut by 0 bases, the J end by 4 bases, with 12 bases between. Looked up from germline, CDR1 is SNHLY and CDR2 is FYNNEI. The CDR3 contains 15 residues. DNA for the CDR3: TGTGCCAGCAGTGAAGCCGGGGCCGTACCCTATGGCTACACCTTC. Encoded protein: CASSEAGAVPYGYTF.

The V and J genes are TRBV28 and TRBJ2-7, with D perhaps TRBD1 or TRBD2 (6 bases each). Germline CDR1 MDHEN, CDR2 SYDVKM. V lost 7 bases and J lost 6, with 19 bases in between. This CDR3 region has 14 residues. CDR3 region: CASIPPRGQVEQYF. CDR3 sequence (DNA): TGTGCCAGCATTCCCCCACGGGGGCAGGTCGAGCAGTACTTC. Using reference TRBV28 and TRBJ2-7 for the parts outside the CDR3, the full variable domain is DVKVTQSSRYLVKRTGEKVFLECVQDMDHENMFWYRQDPGLGLRLIYFSYDVKMKEKGDIPEGYSVSREKKERFSLILESASTNQTSMYLCASIPPRGQVEQYFGPGTRLTVT.

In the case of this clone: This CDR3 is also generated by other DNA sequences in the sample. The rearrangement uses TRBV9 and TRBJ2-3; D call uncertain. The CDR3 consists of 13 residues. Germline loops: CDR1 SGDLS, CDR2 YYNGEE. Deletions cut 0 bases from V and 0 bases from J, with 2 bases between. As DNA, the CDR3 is TGTGCCAGCAGCGTAGGCAGCACAGATACGCAGTATTTT. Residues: CASSVGSTDTQYF.

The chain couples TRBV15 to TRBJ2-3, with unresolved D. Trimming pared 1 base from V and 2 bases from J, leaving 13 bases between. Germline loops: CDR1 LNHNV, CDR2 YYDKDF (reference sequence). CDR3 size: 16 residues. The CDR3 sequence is CATSRANVRPTDTQYF. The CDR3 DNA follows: TGTGCCACCAGCAGAGCAAACGTCAGGCCCACAGATACGCAGTATTTT.

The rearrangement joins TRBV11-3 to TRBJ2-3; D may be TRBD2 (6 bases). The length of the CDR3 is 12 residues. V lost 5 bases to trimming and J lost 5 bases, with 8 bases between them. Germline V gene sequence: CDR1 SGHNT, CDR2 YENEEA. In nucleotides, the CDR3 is TGTGCCAGCAGCGCCGGGGGAGATACGCAGTATTTT. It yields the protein CASSAGGDTQYF.

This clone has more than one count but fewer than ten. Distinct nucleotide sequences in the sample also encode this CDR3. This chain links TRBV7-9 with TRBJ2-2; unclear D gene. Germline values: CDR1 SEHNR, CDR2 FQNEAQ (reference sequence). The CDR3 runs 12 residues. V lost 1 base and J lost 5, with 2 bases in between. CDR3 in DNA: TGTGCCAGCAGCTTAGTTACCGGGGAGCTGTTTTTT. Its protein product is CASSLVTGELFF. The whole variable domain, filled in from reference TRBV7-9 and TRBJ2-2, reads DTGVSQNPRHKITKRGQNVTFRCDPISEHNRLYWYRQTLGQGPEFLTYFQNEAQLEKSRLLSDRFSAERPKGSFSTLEIQRTEQGDSAMYLCASSLVTGELFFGEGSRLTVL.